This T cell receptor beta chain appears in the sequencing data of a study of T-cell reconstitution after alpha-beta-depleted transplantation in children. Unique molecular identifiers were built into the TCRbeta library. MiXCR, run by TCRdb on the PCR reads, gives a single entry per CDR3 protein. The data show fewer than 250,000 distinct CDR3 sequences, roughly a sixth seen once. Study results and caveats: Surviving recipient T cells and thymic progenitors produced the high day-60 TCRbeta diversity seen in some patients. After one year, T-cell counts and TCRbeta diversity mostly came from new T cells. Several hundred rapidly expanded clones from non-depleted graft cells reportedly supplied alpha-beta T cells about two months post-transplant.

The CDR3 is 14 amino acids. Looked up from germline, CDR1 is SGHTA and CDR2 is FQGNSA. V gave up 8 bases and J gave up 4 bases; unmatched junction bases: 9. Worth noting for this clonotype: Its antigen is not known.

The sequence derives from a male patient aged 2 to 10 who had a stem cell transplant for acute lymphoblastic leukemia, so the T cells may come from the graft donor. The sample in question was PBMCs, mostly from graft donor cells, obtained 360 days after TCRalphabeta/CD19-depleted stem cell transplant. V is TRBV7-2 and J is TRBJ2-5; 8 positions match TRBD2. The CDR3 loop is CASREGAGAETQYF. Here the CDR3 DNA reads TGTGCCAGCCGGGAAGGAGCGGGAGCAGAGACCCAGTACTTC.